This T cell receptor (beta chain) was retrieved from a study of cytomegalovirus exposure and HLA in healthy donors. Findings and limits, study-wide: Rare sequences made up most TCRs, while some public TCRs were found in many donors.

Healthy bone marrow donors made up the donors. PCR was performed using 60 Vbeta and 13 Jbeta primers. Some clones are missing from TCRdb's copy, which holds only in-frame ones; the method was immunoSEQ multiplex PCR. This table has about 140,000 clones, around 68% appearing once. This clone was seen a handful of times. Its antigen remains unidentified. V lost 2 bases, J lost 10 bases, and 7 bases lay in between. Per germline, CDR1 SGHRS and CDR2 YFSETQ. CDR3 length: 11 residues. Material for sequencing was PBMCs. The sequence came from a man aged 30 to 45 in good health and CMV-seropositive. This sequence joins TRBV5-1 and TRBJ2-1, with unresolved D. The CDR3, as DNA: TGCGCCAGCAGCTTCGGCAGGGAGCAGTTCTTC. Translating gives CASSFGREQFF.